Below are 5 T cell receptor beta chains sequenced from a single sample in a study of T cell changes during pregnancy in multiple sclerosis. The data were produced by immunoSEQ multiplex PCR, yet TCRdb's version contains in-frame clones alone and is incomplete. The table includes around 78,000 clones, 90% to 95% detected once. Material: peripheral blood, obtained in the second trimester of pregnancy. The receptors were sampled from a female donor with multiple sclerosis, enrolled in a pregnancy study.

The rearrangement uses TRBV28 and TRBJ1-2; 9 bases map to TRBD1. Germline CDR1 reads MDHEN; CDR2 reads SYDVKM. J gave up 8 bases and V 3 bases, and 10 bases lay outside the gene matches. The CDR3 length is 15 residues. Here the CDR3 DNA reads TGTGCCAGCAGTTTGCCTCCGGGACAGGGTTTGGGCTACACCTTC. This translates into CASSLPPGQGLGYTF.

The chain recombines TRBV7-8 with TRBJ1-3; 8 bases are shared with TRBD1. CDR3 length equals 15 residues. V dropped 4 bases and J dropped 0; count of bases not matched to a gene: 2. CDR1 and CDR2 (germline): SGHVS, FQNEAQ. The CDR3: CASSSDRGSGNTIYF. DNA for the CDR3: TGTGCCAGCAGCTCTGACAGGGGCTCTGGAAACACCATATATTTT.

The chain joins TRBV14 to TRBJ1-2; 9 bases agree with TRBD1. CDR1 and CDR2 from the germline V gene are SGHDN and FVKESK. This CDR3 is built from 16 residues. J lost 3 bases, V lost 2 bases, and 7 bases had no gene match. This CDR3 is CASSQPRTGVDYGYTF. In DNA, the CDR3 is TGTGCCAGCAGCCAACCCCGGACAGGGGTTGACTATGGCTACACCTTC.

The V gene is TRBV6-1, the J gene TRBJ1-4; TRBD1 aligns across 7 bases. Trimming took 1 base from V and 7 from J; bases not matched to a gene: 6. The CDR3 is 15 residues long. CDR1 is MNHNS, CDR2 SASEGT, per germline. The CDR3 protein is CASSEGGTVFEKLFF. In DNA form, the CDR3 reads TGTGCCAGCAGTGAAGGCGGGACAGTTTTTGAAAAACTGTTTTTT.

V and J are TRBV5-6 and TRBJ2-7, with 13 bases lining up with TRBD2. Germline CDR1 and CDR2: SGHDT and YYEEEE. This CDR3 region has 15 residues. V shed 1 base, J shed 3 bases, and the junction held 1 base outside the gene matches. CDR3 nucleotides: TGTGCCAGCAGCTTGCGGACTAGCGGGGGCTACGAGCAGTACTTC. Residues: CASSLRTSGGYEQYF.